This entry concerns a single T cell receptor (beta chain). Germline assignment: CDR1 SGHNT and CDR2 YYREEE (reference sequence). V was trimmed by 6 bases and J by 3 bases, leaving 18 bases between them. This CDR3 has 15 amino acids. Per the authors' pipeline: Reference gene primer amplification yielded estimated nucleated cell counts. TCRdb's copy holds only in-frame clones and misses some; the assay was immunoSEQ multiplex PCR. V and J calls and clone size are copied from that table; D and trimming were computed from the DNA. The data contain approximately 65,000 clones, approximately 93% of them singletons. The sample originates from a study of blood T cell repertoires in COVID-19. Study details: Nucleic acid was either cDNA or gDNA, and it came from T cells, B-cell-depleted T cells, or PBMCs.

Sample: peripheral blood. The sequence was obtained from a man between 65 and 85 years old with active COVID-19. V and J are TRBV5-4 and TRBJ1-2; TRBD1 might be the D (6 bases). The CDR3 protein is CASTLRGANHYGYTF. The CDR3 DNA sequence: TGTGCCAGCACTCTCCGGGGGGCGAATCACTATGGCTACACCTTC.